This TCR beta chain was documented in a study of untreated major depressive disorder. V lost 5 bases, J lost 1 base, and 11 bases lay in between. CDR1 is SGHNT, CDR2 YENEEA, per germline. This CDR3 region has 14 residues. Profiled with immunoSEQ multiplex PCR; TCRdb holds only in-frame clones, not every one. The sample has about 15,000 clones, over 80% seen once. About this clone itself: Its antigen is not known.

Whole-study results and caveats: Compared with controls, depressed patients showed more TRBV05-01 (Vbeta 5.1) usage in CD4+ T cells. Findings may not generalize because the study sample was small.

The source is a woman between 25 and 40 years old with major depressive disorder. This rearrangement joins TRBV11-3 to TRBJ2-5; D gene unclear. Source material: CD4+ T cells from PBMCs. This CDR3 reads CASSRRPVQETQYF. The CDR3 region has the DNA TGTGCCAGCAGCCGAAGGCCAGTCCAAGAGACCCAGTACTTC. The whole variable domain, filled in from reference TRBV11-3 and TRBJ2-5, reads EAGVVQSPRYKIIEKKQPVAFWCNPISGHNTLYWYLQNLGQGPELLIRYENEEAVDDSQLPKDRFSAERLKGVDSTLKIQPAELGDSAVYLCASSRRPVQETQYFGPGTRLLVL.